Below are 7 T cell receptor beta chains sequenced from a single sample in a study of T cells in localized non-small cell lung cancer. TCRdb's table, derived via immunoSEQ multiplex PCR, lists solely in-frame clones and lacks some. The table has fewer than 40,000 clones, about 90% seen once. Specimen: peripheral blood mononuclear cells, collected before any cancer treatment. The receptors here all came from a man between 40 and 70 years old with stage III lung adenocarcinoma.

The V call is TRBV5-1, the J call TRBJ1-2, with D possibly matching TRBD1 (5 bases). Germline lookup yields CDR1 SGHRS and CDR2 YFSETQ. Trimming cost V 0 bases and J 3 bases, with 9 bases left between them. The CDR3 contains 14 residues. The CDR3 nucleotides are TGCGCCAGCAGCTTGGAGGGAGGGGACTATGGCTACACCTTC. Amino acids: CASSLEGGDYGYTF.

This clone was observed a single time. The chain combines TRBV4-2 with TRBJ2-3, with 11 bases fitting TRBD2. V lost 1 base to trimming and J lost 11 bases; unmatched junction nucleotides: 14. The length of the CDR3 is 17 residues. Germline V gene sequence: CDR1 LGHNA, CDR2 YNFKEQ. The chain's CDR3 is CASSQVSSGGPANGQYF. The CDR3 nucleotides read TGTGCCAGCAGCCAAGTATCTAGCGGGGGGCCCGCTAATGGGCAGTATTTT.

The rearrangement links TRBV2 to TRBJ1-6; the D is unclear. V was cut by 2 bases and J by 6 bases, with 8 bases left in between. The germline gives CDR1 SNHLY, CDR2 FYNNEI. The CDR3 is 14 amino acids. CDR3 protein: CASSETRSNSPLHF. CDR3 nucleotide sequence: TGTGCCAGCAGTGAAACCCGGAGTAATTCACCCCTCCACTTT.

V and J are TRBV11-3 and TRBJ2-3; 7 positions agree with TRBD2. The CDR3 runs 18 residues. Trimming took 2 bases from V and 1 from J; bases not matched to a gene: 12. From germline, CDR1 is SGHNT and CDR2 YENEEA. The CDR3 sequence: CASSLWGGTSLGTDTQYF. The CDR3 DNA follows: TGTGCCAGCAGCTTATGGGGGGGGACCTCGCTGGGCACAGATACGCAGTATTTT.

The chain couples TRBV5-5 to TRBJ2-6; D unclear. CDR3 size: 15 residues. V shed 0 bases and J shed 0 bases, with 4 bases lying between them. The germline CDR1 and CDR2 sequences are SGHKS and YYEKEE (reference sequence). The CDR3 here is CASSLDSSGANVLTF. In DNA form, the CDR3 reads TGTGCCAGCAGCTTGGACTCCTCTGGGGCCAACGTCCTGACTTTC.

This clone is a singleton in its sample. V usage is TRBV6-5 and J usage is TRBJ2-3, with D perhaps matching TRBD1 (6 bases). Trimming took off 7 bases at V and 6 bases at J, with 17 bases between the two ends. Germline values: CDR1 MNHEY, CDR2 SVGAGI. This CDR3 has 14 residues. The CDR3 DNA is TGTGCCAGCAAACTGACAGGCCCAGGCGATACGCAGTATTTT. Its translation: CASKLTGPGDTQYF.

This clone was detected once. J is TRBJ1-5 and V is TRBV7-2, with 9 nucleotides matching TRBD1. V gave up 1 base and J gave up 6 bases; unmatched junction bases: 7. Germline lookup yields CDR1 SGHTA and CDR2 FQGNSA. The CDR3 runs 16 residues. The CDR3 reads CASSLGTGAGRQPQHF. CDR3 nucleotide sequence: TGTGCCAGCAGCTTAGGGACAGGGGCCGGACGTCAGCCCCAGCATTTT.